The T cell receptor (beta chain) under discussion was sequenced for a study of blood T cell repertoires in COVID-19. Authors' data handling: By means of reference gene primer amplification, nucleated cell counts were estimated. Generated by immunoSEQ multiplex PCR, the TCRdb table keeps only in-frame clones and is missing some. V and J calls and clone size are given by that table; D and trimming were obtained from the DNA. The data show some 58,000 clones, with about 80% seen just once and roughly 10% held by the top ten. The germline V gene encodes CDR1 LNHDA and CDR2 SQIVND (reference sequence). V lost 3 bases to trimming and J lost 2 bases, with 11 bases between them. This CDR3 is 14 amino acids long.

This chain links TRBV19 with TRBJ2-7; the D is unclear. Sequenced material: peripheral blood. The receptor comes from a man over 45 with COVID-19, enrolled during active disease. The CDR3 sequence is CASSIRLSTYEQYF. CDR3 nucleotide sequence: TGTGCCAGTAGTATCCGTTTGAGCACCTACGAGCAGTACTTC.